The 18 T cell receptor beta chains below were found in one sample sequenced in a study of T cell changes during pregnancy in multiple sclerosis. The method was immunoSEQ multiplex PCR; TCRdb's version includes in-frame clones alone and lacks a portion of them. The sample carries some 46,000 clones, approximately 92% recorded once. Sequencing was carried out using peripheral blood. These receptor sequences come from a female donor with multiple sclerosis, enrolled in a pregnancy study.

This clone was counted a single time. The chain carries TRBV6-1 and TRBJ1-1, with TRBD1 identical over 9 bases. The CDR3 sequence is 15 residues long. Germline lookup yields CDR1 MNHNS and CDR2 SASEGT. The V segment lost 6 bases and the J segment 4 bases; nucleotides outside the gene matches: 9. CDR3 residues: CASRAGTGLTTEAFF. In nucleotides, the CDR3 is TGTGCCAGCAGGGCCGGGACAGGGTTGACCACTGAAGCTTTCTTT.

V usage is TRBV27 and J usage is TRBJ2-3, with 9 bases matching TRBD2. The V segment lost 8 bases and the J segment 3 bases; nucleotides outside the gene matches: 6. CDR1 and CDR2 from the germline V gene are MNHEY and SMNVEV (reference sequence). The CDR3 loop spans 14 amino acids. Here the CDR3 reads CASGLAGETDTQYF. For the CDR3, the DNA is TGTGCCAGCGGATTAGCGGGAGAGACAGATACGCAGTATTTT.

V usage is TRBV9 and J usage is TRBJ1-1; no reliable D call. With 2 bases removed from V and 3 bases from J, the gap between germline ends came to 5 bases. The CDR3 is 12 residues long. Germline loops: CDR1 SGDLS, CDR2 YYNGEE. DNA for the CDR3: TGTGCCAGCAGCGTCCTGGACACTGAAGCTTTCTTT. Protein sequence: CASSVLDTEAFF. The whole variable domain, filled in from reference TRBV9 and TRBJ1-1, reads DSGVTQTPKHLITATGQRVTLRCSPRSGDLSVYWYQQSLDQGLQFLIQYYNGEERAKGNILERFSAQQFPDLHSELNLSSLELGDSALYFCASSVLDTEAFFGQGTRLTVV.

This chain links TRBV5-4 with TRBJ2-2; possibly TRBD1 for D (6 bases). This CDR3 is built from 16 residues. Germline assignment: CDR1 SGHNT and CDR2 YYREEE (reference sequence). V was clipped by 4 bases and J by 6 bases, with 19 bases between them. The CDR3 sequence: CASSRIQGGGSGELFF. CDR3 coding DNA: TGTGCCAGCAGCCGAATACAGGGTGGCGGTTCCGGGGAGCTGTTTTTT.

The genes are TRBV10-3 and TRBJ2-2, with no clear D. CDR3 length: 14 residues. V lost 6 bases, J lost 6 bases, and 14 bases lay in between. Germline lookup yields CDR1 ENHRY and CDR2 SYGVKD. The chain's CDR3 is CAIRQTRSAGELFF. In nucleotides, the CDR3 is TGTGCCATCAGACAGACACGGAGCGCCGGGGAGCTGTTTTTT.

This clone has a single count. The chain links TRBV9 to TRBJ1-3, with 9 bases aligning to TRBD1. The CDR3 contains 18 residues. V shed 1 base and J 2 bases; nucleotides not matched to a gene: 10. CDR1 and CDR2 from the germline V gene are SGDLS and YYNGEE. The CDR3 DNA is TGTGCCAGCAGCGTATTGGGGGACAGGGTTTCACCTGGAAACACCATATATTTT. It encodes CASSVLGDRVSPGNTIYF.

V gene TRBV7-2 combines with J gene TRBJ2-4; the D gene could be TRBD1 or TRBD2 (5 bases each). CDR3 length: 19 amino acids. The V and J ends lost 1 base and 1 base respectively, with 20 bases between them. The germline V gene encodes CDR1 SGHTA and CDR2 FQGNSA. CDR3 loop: CASSLVGPAGVSAKNIQYF. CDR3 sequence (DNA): TGTGCCAGCAGCTTAGTGGGACCGGCAGGCGTCTCGGCCAAAAACATTCAGTACTTC.

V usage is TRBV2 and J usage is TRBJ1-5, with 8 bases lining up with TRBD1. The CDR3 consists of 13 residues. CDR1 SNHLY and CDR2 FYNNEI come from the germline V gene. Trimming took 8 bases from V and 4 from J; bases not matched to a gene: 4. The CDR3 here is CASWTGSNQPQHF. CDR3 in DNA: TGTGCCAGCTGGACAGGGTCGAATCAGCCCCAGCATTTT.

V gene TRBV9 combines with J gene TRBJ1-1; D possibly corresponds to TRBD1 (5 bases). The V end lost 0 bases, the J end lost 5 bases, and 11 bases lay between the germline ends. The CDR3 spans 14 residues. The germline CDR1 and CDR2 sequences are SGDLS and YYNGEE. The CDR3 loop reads CASSVERGLTEAFF. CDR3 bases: TGTGCCAGCAGCGTAGAAAGGGGCTTGACTGAAGCTTTCTTT.

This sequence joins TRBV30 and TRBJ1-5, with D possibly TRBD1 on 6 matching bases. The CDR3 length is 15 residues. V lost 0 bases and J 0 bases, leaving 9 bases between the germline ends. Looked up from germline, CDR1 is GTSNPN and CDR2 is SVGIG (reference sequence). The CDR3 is CAWSVGGTSNQPQHF. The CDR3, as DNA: TGTGCCTGGAGTGTAGGGGGGACTAGCAATCAGCCCCAGCATTTT.

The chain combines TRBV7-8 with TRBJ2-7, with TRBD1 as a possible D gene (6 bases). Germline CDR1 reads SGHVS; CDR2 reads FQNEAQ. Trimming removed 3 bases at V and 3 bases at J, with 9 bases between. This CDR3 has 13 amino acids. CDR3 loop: CASSFAGDYEQYF. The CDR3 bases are TGTGCCAGCAGCTTCGCAGGGGACTACGAGCAGTACTTC.

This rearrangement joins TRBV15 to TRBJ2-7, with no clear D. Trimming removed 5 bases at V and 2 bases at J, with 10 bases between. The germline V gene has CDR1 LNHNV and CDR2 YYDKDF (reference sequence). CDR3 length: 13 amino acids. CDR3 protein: CATSAGVPYEQYF. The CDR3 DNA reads TGTGCCACCAGCGCCGGCGTCCCCTACGAGCAGTACTTC. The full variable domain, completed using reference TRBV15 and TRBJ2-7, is DAMVIQNPRYQVTQFGKPVTLSCSQTLNHNVMYWYQQKSSQAPKLLFHYYDKDFNNEADTPDNFQSRRPNTSFCFLDIRSPGLGDTAMYLCATSAGVPYEQYFGPGTRLTVT.

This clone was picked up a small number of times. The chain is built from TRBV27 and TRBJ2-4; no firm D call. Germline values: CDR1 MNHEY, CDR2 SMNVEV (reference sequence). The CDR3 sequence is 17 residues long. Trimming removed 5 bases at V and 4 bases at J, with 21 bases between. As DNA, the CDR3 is TGTGCCAGCAGTCCAGGACGTCTGGCCACCTCAAAAAACATTCAGTACTTC. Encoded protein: CASSPGRLATSKNIQYF.

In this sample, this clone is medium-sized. CDR3 loop: CASSQGDSDVRYNEQFF. The DNA for the CDR3 is TGTGCCAGCAGCCAAGGGGACTCTGACGTACGCTACAATGAGCAGTTCTTC. This chain connects TRBV4-2 to TRBJ2-1; TRBD2 is a possible D gene (6 bases). Germline V gene lookup returns CDR1 LGHNA and CDR2 YNFKEQ. V dropped 1 base and J dropped 3 bases, with 16 bases sitting between them. The CDR3 is 17 residues long.

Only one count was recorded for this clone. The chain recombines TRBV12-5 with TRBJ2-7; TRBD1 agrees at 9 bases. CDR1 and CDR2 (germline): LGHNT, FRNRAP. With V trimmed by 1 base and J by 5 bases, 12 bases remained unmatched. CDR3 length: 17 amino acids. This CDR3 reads CASGLAIGQGIDNEQYF. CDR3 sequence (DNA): TGTGCTAGTGGTTTGGCCATTGGACAGGGGATCGACAACGAGCAGTACTTC.

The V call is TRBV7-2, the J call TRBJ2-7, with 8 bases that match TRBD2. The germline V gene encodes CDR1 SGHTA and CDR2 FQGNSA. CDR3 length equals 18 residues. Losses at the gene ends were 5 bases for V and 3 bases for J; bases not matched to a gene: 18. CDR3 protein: CASSTGLGGRKVGYEQYF. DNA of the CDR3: TGTGCCAGCAGCACGGGACTAGGAGGACGTAAGGTTGGCTACGAGCAGTACTTC.

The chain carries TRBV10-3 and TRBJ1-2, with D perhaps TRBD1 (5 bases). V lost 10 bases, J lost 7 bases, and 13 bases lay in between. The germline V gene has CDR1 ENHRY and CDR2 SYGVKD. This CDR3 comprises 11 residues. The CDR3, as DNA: TGTGCCAGCCGTGGGGGTCGTGGCTACACCTTC. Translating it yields CASRGGRGYTF.

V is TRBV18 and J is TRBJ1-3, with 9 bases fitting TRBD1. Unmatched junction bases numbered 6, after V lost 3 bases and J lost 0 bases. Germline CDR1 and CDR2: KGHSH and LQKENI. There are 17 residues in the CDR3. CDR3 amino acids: CASSPVGGQGSGNTIYF. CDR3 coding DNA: TGTGCCAGCTCACCCGTGGGGGGACAGGGCTCTGGAAACACCATATATTTT.